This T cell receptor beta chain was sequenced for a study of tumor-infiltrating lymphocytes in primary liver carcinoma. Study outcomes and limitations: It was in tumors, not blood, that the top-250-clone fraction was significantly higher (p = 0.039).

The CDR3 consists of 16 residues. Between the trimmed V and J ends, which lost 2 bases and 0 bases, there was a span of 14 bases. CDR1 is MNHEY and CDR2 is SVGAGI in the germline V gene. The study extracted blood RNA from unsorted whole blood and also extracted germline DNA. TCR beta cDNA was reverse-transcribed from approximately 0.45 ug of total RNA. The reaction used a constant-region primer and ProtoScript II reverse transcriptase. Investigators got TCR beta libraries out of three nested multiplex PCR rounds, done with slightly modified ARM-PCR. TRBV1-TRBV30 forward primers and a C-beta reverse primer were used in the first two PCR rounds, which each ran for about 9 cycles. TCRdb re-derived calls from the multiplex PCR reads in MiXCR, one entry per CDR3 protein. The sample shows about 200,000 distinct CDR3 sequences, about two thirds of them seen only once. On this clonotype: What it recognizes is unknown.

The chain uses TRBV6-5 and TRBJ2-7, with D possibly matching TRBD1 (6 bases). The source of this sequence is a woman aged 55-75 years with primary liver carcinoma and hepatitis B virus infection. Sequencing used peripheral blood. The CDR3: CASSYPSETGSYEQYF. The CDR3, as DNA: TGTGCCAGCAGTTACCCGTCAGAGACAGGCTCCTACGAGCAGTACTTC.